This T cell receptor beta chain was captured by sequencing in a study of blood T cell repertoires in COVID-19. Study at large: From T cells, B-cell-depleted T cells, or PBMCs came the material, which was cDNA or gDNA.

The germline V gene has CDR1 LNHDA and CDR2 SQIVND (reference sequence). This CDR3 is built from 15 residues. With 8 bases removed from V and 3 bases from J, the gap between germline ends came to 17 bases. Clones were read by immunoSEQ multiplex PCR, and TCRdb kept only the in-frame ones, dropping some. The sample contains around 260,000 clones, around 84% of which appear only once. Sequences were obtained from PBMCs or T cells enriched from blood (not recorded which). The receptor comes from a man under 40 with acute COVID-19. This rearrangement joins TRBV19 to TRBJ1-5; the D gene is possibly TRBD1 (6 bases). CDR3 sequence (DNA): TGTGCCAGTCGGTTAGGGGGGGTCATCAATCAGCCCCAGCATTTT. This sequence encodes CASRLGGVINQPQHF.